The clone carrying this T cell receptor (beta chain) was seen only a few times. Per the authors' pipeline: Amplification of reference gene primers provided the estimated nucleated cell counts. Method: immunoSEQ multiplex PCR; TCRdb's copy keeps in-frame clones and lacks some. V, J and clone size were drawn from that table, and D and trimming were deduced from the DNA. Here the sample spans 100,000 to 150,000 clones, about 79% being singletons. These data come from a study of blood T cell repertoires in COVID-19. V was clipped by 3 bases and J by 2 bases, with 8 bases between them. This CDR3 spans 13 amino acids. The germline V gene encodes CDR1 SGHAT and CDR2 FQDESV (reference sequence).

The rearrangement links TRBV11-1 to TRBJ2-7, with D hard to call. The sequencing input was peripheral blood. This receptor was taken from a man aged 40-49 years with active or convalescent COVID-19. CDR3 coding DNA: TGTGCCAGCAGCTTGAGTCCACCCTACGAGCAGTACTTC. It encodes CASSLSPPYEQYF.